This T cell receptor beta chain originates from a study of shared clonotypes between healthy human individuals. Points from the study as a whole: Although depth was large, rarefaction showed that sequencing of the sorted subsets was incomplete.

The germline gives CDR1 SGHTA, CDR2 FQGNSA. CDR3 length: 12 amino acids. Trimming removed 5 bases from V and 9 bases from J, with 11 bases in between. Repertoires were generated with immunoSEQ multiplex PCR, while TCRdb's copy carries only in-frame clones and drops some. The repertoire includes under 2.5 million clones, about nine tenths of them detected once, and 0.37% sits in the top ten. This clone was counted a few times. Antigen: not known. Division of CD4+ cells produced a CD45RA+ naive subset and a CD45RA-negative memory subset. This receptor was taken from a man aged 18 to 35 in good health. Some clones in this sample may be carry-over from other donors' samples. The chain combines TRBV7-2 with TRBJ1-5; no firm D call. The sequenced sample consisted of naive CD4+ T cells from PBMCs. Subset specified: CD45RA+ positively selected. Here the CDR3 DNA reads TGTGCCAGCAGCACAGCAGAGGGGCCCCAGCATTTT. As protein: CASSTAEGPQHF.